The 32 T cell receptor beta chains reported below all come from one sample, sequenced in a study of blood T cells in healthy people across ages. Alongside a J-beta primer mix, a sample-barcoded 5' primer served in a second PCR lasting about 6 to 12 cycles. TCRdb reanalysed the 5' RACE reads using MiXCR and keeps one entry per CDR3 protein. The sample has approximately 1.5 million distinct CDR3 sequences; approximately 43% are singletons. The sample taken for sequencing was blood. The receptors originated from a woman under 30 in good health.

The genes are TRBV6-6 and TRBJ2-7; a weak D match, TRBD1 (5 bases). CDR3 length: 11 residues. Trimming removed 8 bases at V and 3 bases at J, with 8 bases between. Germline CDR1 MNHNY, CDR2 SVGAGI (reference sequence). The CDR3 loop is CASFDSYEQYF. The CDR3 DNA sequence: TGTGCCAGCTTTGACAGCTACGAGCAGTACTTC.

The chain has TRBV29-1 and TRBJ2-5, with a tentative D call TRBD2 (7 bases). V was pared by 3 bases and J by 4 bases, with 15 bases between. CDR1 is SQVTM, CDR2 ANQGSEA, per germline. This CDR3 is 14 amino acids long. CDR3 bases: TGCAGCGTTGAGGTCGGGGGGCTCGCAGAGACCCAGTACTTC. Amino acid sequence: CSVEVGGLAETQYF.

A word on this clonotype: This may be a read error, as it is one base from a much larger clone. V and J are TRBV25-1 and TRBJ1-4; D is possibly TRBD1 (5 bases). CDR3 length equals 18 residues. The V end was cut by 6 bases, the J end by 6 bases, with 26 bases between. The germline V gene has CDR1 MGHDK and CDR2 SYGVNS. The CDR3 nucleotides are TGTGCCAGCAGAGGATACCTCAAAGCATCGGGGGAAGATGAAAAACTGTTTTTT. Amino acid sequence: CASRGYLKASGEDEKLFF. The full variable domain, in which reference TRBV25-1 and TRBJ1-4 provide the parts outside the CDR3, is EADIYQTPRYLVIGTGKKITLECSQTMGHDKMYWYQQDPGMELHLIHYSYGVNSTEKGDLSSESTVSRIRTEHFPLTLESARPSHTSQYLCASRGYLKASGEDEKLFFGSGTQLSVL.

In this sample, this clonotype turned up a few times. The V gene is TRBV20-1, the J gene TRBJ1-2; 9 bases line up with TRBD1. Germline CDR1 and CDR2: DFQATT and SNEGSKA (reference sequence). This CDR3 contains 14 residues. Unmatched junction bases numbered 8, after V lost 4 bases and J lost 5 bases. The CDR3 loop reads CSATPGQGLYGYTF. CDR3 coding DNA: TGCAGTGCTACCCCGGGACAGGGTTTGTATGGCTACACCTTC.

The chain is built from TRBV7-2 and TRBJ2-7; D perhaps matches TRBD1 (6 bases). The J call may be faulty, since TRBJ2-5 better matches the DNA end. Germline V lookup: CDR1 SGHTA, CDR2 FQGNSA. The CDR3 contains 17 residues. CDR3 DNA sequence: TGTGCCAGCAGCTTAGGGACCGGACTGGGGACACGCTCGACCCAGTACTTC. It translates to CASSLGTGLGTRSTQYF.

This chain uses TRBV21-1 with TRBJ2-5; the table gives TRBD1 as D, unverified against the DNA. TRBV21-1 is deemed a pseudogene. The CDR3 length is 15 residues. The CDR3 DNA follows: TGTGCCAGCAGCACTCCACAGGAGTCCCAAGAGACCCAGTACTTC. The encoded protein is CASSTPQESQETQYF.

The chain recombines TRBV4-3 with TRBJ2-3, with 7 bases lining up with TRBD1. Germline V gene data show CDR1 as LGHNA and CDR2 as YSLEER. The CDR3 totals 17 residues. V was clipped by 0 bases and J by 0 bases; unmatched bases: 6. Here the CDR3 reads CASSQDHPGGSTDTQYF. Here the CDR3 DNA reads TGCGCCAGCAGCCAAGACCATCCAGGGGGAAGCACAGATACGCAGTATTTT.

The chain is built from TRBV6-5 and TRBJ1-1; no clear D gene. CDR1 MNHEY and CDR2 SVGAGI come from the germline V gene. Trimming cost V 5 bases and J 1 base, with 11 bases left between them. CDR3 size: 14 residues. CDR3 protein: CASSLQNKNTEAFF. The DNA for the CDR3 is TGTGCCAGCAGTCTACAGAATAAGAACACTGAAGCTTTCTTT.

This clonotype was counted only a few times. V is TRBV29-1 and J is TRBJ2-1; perhaps D is TRBD1 or TRBD2 (5 bases each). CDR1 SQVTM and CDR2 ANQGSEA come from the germline V gene. Trimming took 6 bases from V and 12 from J, leaving 12 bases between them. This CDR3 contains 10 residues. The CDR3 nucleotides are TGCAGCGTGCCCGGGGCGCCGCAGTTCTTC. Translated: CSVPGAPQFF.

The chain has TRBV5-1 and TRBJ2-7; weak D call: TRBD1 (5 bases). This CDR3 comprises 13 residues. V lost 2 bases to trimming and J lost 4 bases, with 10 bases between them. Germline CDR1 and CDR2: SGHRS and YFSETQ. Here the CDR3 DNA reads TGCGCCAGCAGCTTCCCCGGACATTACGAGCAGTACTTC. Translating gives CASSFPGHYEQYF.

The chain couples TRBV20-1 to TRBJ2-5; D tentatively reads TRBD1 or TRBD2 (5 bases each). The CDR3 contains 14 residues. Trimming took off 0 bases at V and 4 bases at J, with 12 bases between the two ends. Looked up from germline, CDR1 is DFQATT and CDR2 is SNEGSKA (reference sequence). The CDR3 DNA follows: TGCAGTGCTAGAGATCGGGGCGTCCCAGAGACCCAGTACTTC. The encoded protein is CSARDRGVPETQYF.

This sequence joins TRBV6-2 or TRBV6-3 and TRBJ2-3; 8 bases align to TRBD1. With 7 bases clipped from V and 6 bases from J, the junction kept 9 bases outside the gene matches. The V gene's germline CDR1 is MNHEY and CDR2 SVGEGT. This CDR3 has 14 residues. Here the CDR3 DNA reads TGTGCCAGCATCCCCGGACAGGGCGTGGATACGCAGTATTTT. It translates to CASIPGQGVDTQYF.

This chain joins TRBV7-2 and TRBJ1-2; D call uncertain. The CDR3 contains 15 residues. In germline, CDR1 is SGHTA, CDR2 FQGNSA. Trimming took 4 bases from V and 4 from J, leaving 16 bases between them. The CDR3 nucleotides are TGTGCCAGCAGCTGGGAGAGGGTAATTGGCTATGGCTACACCTTC. This sequence encodes CASSWERVIGYGYTF.

There are a few counts of this clonotype. This sequence joins TRBV4-2 and TRBJ2-1; 10 nucleotides match TRBD2. The CDR3 runs 17 residues. CDR1 is LGHNA, CDR2 YNFKEQ, per germline. The junction had 6 bases not matched to a gene; V was cut back by 1 base and J by 3 bases. CDR3 region: CASSQVGTSGNYNEQFF. CDR3 sequence (DNA): TGTGCCAGCAGCCAAGTTGGTACTAGCGGGAACTACAATGAGCAGTTCTTC.

To note about this clonotype: A single base separates this from a much larger clone, so it may be a read error. The chain joins TRBV12-3 or TRBV12-4 to TRBJ2-3; possible D gene TRBD2, 5 bases. Trimming cost V 3 bases and J 1 base, with 11 bases left between them. The CDR3 has 15 amino acids. The CDR3 DNA sequence: TGTGCCAGCAGTTTTAGCGTGTGGGGCACAGATACGCAGTATTTT. It yields the protein CASSFSVWGTDTQYF.

The chain has TRBV12-3 or TRBV12-4 and TRBJ2-5; tentatively, D is TRBD1 (6 bases). This CDR3 region has 12 residues. Trimming shortened V by 5 bases and J by 11 bases, and 15 bases separated the two germline ends. The CDR3 loop is CASSPGESEQYF. The CDR3 DNA sequence: TGTGCCAGCAGTCCAGGGGAATCTGAGCAGTACTTC.

V gene TRBV29-1 combines with J gene TRBJ2-5, with D perhaps matching TRBD2 (6 bases). Germline CDR1 reads SQVTM; CDR2 reads ANQGSEA. The CDR3 consists of 14 residues. Trimming pared 6 bases from V and 3 bases from J, leaving 17 bases between. The DNA of the CDR3 is TGCAGCGTGAGAAGGGACTGGATAGAAGAGACCCAGTACTTC. This encodes CSVRRDWIEETQYF.

The gene calls are TRBV20-1 and TRBJ2-5, with D possibly being TRBD2 (6 bases). CDR1 is DFQATT, CDR2 SNEGSKA, per germline (reference sequence). Trimming left V 4 bases short and J 4 bases short, with 10 bases between. There are 12 residues in the CDR3. The CDR3 is CSAIRAGETQYF. For the CDR3, the DNA is TGCAGTGCTATACGAGCGGGAGAGACCCAGTACTTC.

The chain joins TRBV6-6 to TRBJ1-6, with 8 bases aligning to TRBD1. The J segment lost 6 bases and the V segment lost 6 bases, leaving 7 bases of the junction unmatched. This CDR3 is built from 15 residues. CDR1 MNHNY and CDR2 SVGAGI come from the germline V gene (reference sequence). CDR3 protein: CASRGQALPNSPLHF. CDR3 in DNA: TGTGCCAGCAGGGGACAGGCTCTCCCTAATTCACCCCTCCACTTT.

J is TRBJ2-3 and V is TRBV6-2 or TRBV6-3; the match to TRBD2 covers 13 bases. Germline V gene sequence: CDR1 MNHEY, CDR2 SVGEGT. The CDR3 is made up of 17 amino acids. With 5 bases clipped from V and 2 bases from J, the junction kept 7 bases outside the gene matches. CDR3 coding DNA: TGTGCCAGCAGTCGACGACTAGCGGGGGGTTACACAGATACGCAGTATTTT. This encodes CASSRRLAGGYTDTQYF.

This clonotype was seen a few times. V and J are TRBV7-6 and TRBJ1-2; D perhaps matches TRBD1 (6 bases). Germline lookup yields CDR1 SGHVS and CDR2 FNYEAQ. The CDR3 runs 15 residues. The V gene lost 5 bases and the J gene lost 6 bases, with 19 bases spanning the gap. CDR3 in amino acids: CASSPFRQVYNGYTF. The CDR3 coding sequence is TGTGCCAGCAGCCCCTTCCGACAGGTTTACAATGGCTACACCTTC.

The rearrangement uses TRBV7-2 and TRBJ2-7, with 7 bases lining up with TRBD1. Looked up from germline, CDR1 is SGHTA and CDR2 is FQGNSA. V was clipped by 1 base and J by 7 bases; unmatched bases: 13. The CDR3 consists of 16 residues. CDR3 coding DNA: TGTGCCAGCAGCTTAGGGTTGGGACAGACGAGGGGAGAGCAGTACTTC. It codes for CASSLGLGQTRGEQYF.

V usage is TRBV20-1 and J usage is TRBJ2-7, with TRBD2 matching 8 bases. This CDR3 comprises 17 residues. Germline V lookup: CDR1 DFQATT, CDR2 SNEGSKA (reference sequence). V dropped 0 bases and J dropped 2; count of bases not matched to a gene: 12. Written as DNA, the CDR3 is TGCAGTGCTAGAGACTCCTTGGTTAGCGGGGTGCCCTACGAGCAGTACTTC. Protein product: CSARDSLVSGVPYEQYF.

The V call is TRBV2, the J call TRBJ2-5; a possible D gene is TRBD1 (5 bases). Trimming took 4 bases from V and 5 from J, leaving 11 bases between them. CDR3 length: 13 amino acids. CDR1 is SNHLY and CDR2 is FYNNEI in the germline V gene. The CDR3 DNA is TGTGCCAGCAGTGGCAGGGCCATCGAGACCCAGTACTTC. As protein: CASSGRAIETQYF.

This clonotype was counted ten times or more. The V call is TRBV6-2 or TRBV6-3, the J call TRBJ2-7; tentative D call: TRBD2 (6 bases). V was clipped by 7 bases and J by 3 bases, with 19 bases between them. This CDR3 is 15 amino acids long. Germline CDR1 is MNHEY and CDR2 is SVGEGT. DNA of the CDR3: TGTGCCAGCAACTCACCTAGGAGGGGATTCTACGAGCAGTACTTC. Protein sequence: CASNSPRRGFYEQYF.

This rearrangement joins TRBV5-1 to TRBJ2-1; D is perhaps TRBD1 (6 bases). Germline-derived CDR1 and CDR2 are SGHRS and YFSETQ. This CDR3 has 14 residues. V lost 4 bases and J 4 bases, leaving 12 bases between the germline ends. CDR3 loop: CASSQEQGYNEQFF. The DNA of the CDR3 is TGCGCCAGCAGCCAGGAACAGGGATACAATGAGCAGTTCTTC. Full variable domain (missing parts from reference TRBV5-1 and TRBJ2-1): KAGVTQTPRYLIKTRGQQVTLSCSPISGHRSVSWYQQTPGQGLQFLFEYFSETQRNKGNFPGRFSGRQFSNSRSEMNVSTLELGDSALYLCASSQEQGYNEQFFGPGTRLTVL.

This chain joins TRBV6-1 and TRBJ2-3; 11 nucleotides match TRBD2. The J segment lost 14 bases and the V segment lost 4 bases, leaving 2 bases of the junction unmatched. Germline CDR1 reads MNHNS; CDR2 reads SASEGT. The CDR3 has 11 residues. CDR3 bases: TGTGCCAGCAGTGCCGGGACTAGCGGGTATTTT. The encoded protein is CASSAGTSGYF.

This rearrangement joins TRBV20-1 to TRBJ2-1, with a tentative D call TRBD2 (6 bases). The better agreement between TRBJ2-7 and the DNA end casts doubt on the J call. The germline CDR1 and CDR2 sequences are DFQATT and SNEGSKA (reference sequence). CDR3 length equals 14 residues. CDR3 residues: CSATTGTGYNEQYF. The CDR3 DNA reads as TGCAGTGCTACCACCGGGACTGGTTACAATGAGCAGTACTTC.

Points on this clonotype: An end of the junction does not agree with germline; a read error may underlie this. The genes are TRBV7-9 and TRBJ1-6; tentatively, D is TRBD1 (5 bases). Per germline, CDR1 SEHNR and CDR2 FQNEAQ (reference sequence). The CDR3 loop spans 15 amino acids. CDR3 residues: CASSLNEGEVSPPHF. The CDR3 DNA reads TGTGCCAGCAGCTTAAATGAAGGGGAGGTTTCACCCCCCCACTTT.

This clonotype came up once. Compared with germline, one end of the junction differs, possibly owing to a read error. This chain uses TRBV4-2 with TRBJ2-1, with 11 bases fitting TRBD2. This CDR3 has 17 residues. Germline V CDR1 and CDR2: LGHNA, YNFKEQ. The CDR3 DNA is TGTGCCGGCAGCCAAGTGGCTAGCGGGAGGAGCTACAATGAGCAGTTCTTC. As protein: CAGSQVASGRSYNEQFF.

The chain is built from TRBV4-3 and TRBJ1-5; 9 bases align to TRBD1. The J segment lost 6 bases and the V segment lost 3 bases, leaving 6 bases of the junction unmatched. The CDR3 covers 15 residues. Germline V gene data show CDR1 as LGHNA and CDR2 as YSLEER. CDR3 bases: TGCGCCAGCAGCCAGTACAGGGGGCAGTTTCAGCCCCAGCATTTT. Protein sequence: CASSQYRGQFQPQHF.

This clonotype has only a few counts. This chain joins TRBV9 and TRBJ2-1; 7 bases agree with TRBD2. The J segment lost 4 bases and the V segment lost 3 bases, leaving 7 bases of the junction unmatched. Germline CDR1 reads SGDLS; CDR2 reads YYNGEE. CDR3 length equals 15 residues. CDR3 region: CASSAWTSQYNEQFF. For the CDR3, the DNA is TGTGCCAGCAGCGCCTGGACTAGTCAATACAATGAGCAGTTCTTC.